This T cell receptor (beta chain) derives from a study of identical twins. General study findings and limits: The authors drew conclusions from cross-sectional statistical analysis rather than following the same donors. Zero-insertion results could be subject to partial confounding by invariant MAIT and iNKT cells.

Using its own MiXCR run on the 5' RACE reads, TCRdb lists one record per CDR3 protein. The data show approximately 700,000 distinct CDR3 sequences, roughly 6.2% seen once. This clonotype was detected many times. Its antigen is still unknown. The ends lost 1 base at V and 5 bases at J; junction bases unmatched: 4. This CDR3 has 13 amino acids. Germline assignment: CDR1 SQVTM and CDR2 ANQGSEA. This chain joins TRBV29-1 and TRBJ2-5, with 7 bases that match TRBD1. The sequencing sample was made of naive T cells sorted from blood. This sequence was found in a man in his late teens or twenties in good health. CDR3 DNA: TGCAGCGTTGAAGCCCCAGGGGGTGAGACCCAGTACTTC. Protein product: CSVEAPGGETQYF.